One and the same sample provided the 29 T cell receptor beta chains below, sequenced in a study of blood T cell repertoires in COVID-19. The protocol was immunoSEQ multiplex PCR, while the TCRdb copy is restricted to in-frame clones and leaves out a portion. Among approximately 350,000 clones listed, approximately 90% were seen once. Source material: peripheral blood. The receptor source for this set is a woman under 30 who had recovered from COVID-19.

The V gene is TRBV7-9, the J gene TRBJ2-3; D ambiguous. Germline V lookup: CDR1 SEHNR, CDR2 FQNEAQ (reference sequence). Trimming removed 1 base from V and 2 bases from J, with 7 bases in between. The CDR3 loop spans 14 amino acids. CDR3 bases: TGTGCCAGCAGCTTAGTCGGGTCCACAGATACGCAGTATTTT. It is translated as CASSLVGSTDTQYF.

The rearrangement links TRBV3-1 (or the pseudogene TRBV3-2) to TRBJ2-5; TRBD2 aligns across 9 bases. Trimming at V came to 4 bases and at J to 2 bases, leaving 11 bases not matched to a gene. This CDR3 is 17 amino acids long. Germline CDR1 LGHDT, CDR2 YNNKEL (reference sequence). Written as DNA, the CDR3 is TGTGCCAGCAGCCTCACCTTGCCAGCGGGAGGACAAGAGACCCAGTACTTC. Translation gives CASSLTLPAGGQETQYF.

This clone turned up a few times. The J gene is TRBJ1-5, the V gene TRBV7-2; 8 bases line up with TRBD1. The germline V gene has CDR1 SGHTA and CDR2 FQGNSA. V lost 4 bases to trimming and J lost 6 bases; unmatched junction nucleotides: 11. The CDR3 runs to 16 residues. CDR3 loop: CASSSLPAGGGQPQHF. The CDR3 DNA follows: TGTGCCAGCAGCTCCCTCCCGGCAGGGGGCGGTCAGCCCCAGCATTTT.

This clone occurred a few times. This chain joins TRBV11-3 and TRBJ1-2; a weak D match, TRBD1 (6 bases). Germline lookup yields CDR1 SGHNT and CDR2 YENEEA. The ends were cut back, 6 bases at V and 2 bases at J, with 10 bases in the middle. This CDR3 is built from 13 residues. The DNA for the CDR3 is TGTGCCAGCAGGGGACACGTAAACTATGGCTACACCTTC. This translates into CASRGHVNYGYTF.

This clone appeared once. The gene calls are TRBV7-8 and TRBJ2-2; the D gene is possibly TRBD2 (5 bases). The V gene's germline CDR1 is SGHVS and CDR2 FQNEAQ. V lost 5 bases and J 3 bases, leaving 19 bases between the germline ends. The CDR3 runs 17 residues. As DNA, the CDR3 is TGTGCCAGCAGCCGAGATATCGTGCGGGCGGACACCGGGGAGCTGTTTTTT. Protein sequence: CASSRDIVRADTGELFF.

The chain joins TRBV6-2 or TRBV6-3 to TRBJ2-2; D is unclear. The CDR3 totals 13 residues. Germline V gene data show CDR1 as MNHEY and CDR2 as SVGEGT. With 6 bases removed from V and 6 bases from J, the gap between germline ends came to 11 bases. Written as DNA, the CDR3 is TGTGCCAGCAGCCTAAATCTCGCCGGGGAGCTGTTTTTT. Its translation: CASSLNLAGELFF.

The chain carries TRBV7-2 and TRBJ1-6; D possibly corresponds to TRBD1 (5 bases). This CDR3 comprises 15 residues. V was pared by 2 bases and J by 7 bases, with 12 bases between. The V gene's germline CDR1 is SGHTA and CDR2 FQGNSA. The CDR3 region has the DNA TGTGCCAGCAGCTTATCAGGGTTGAGGAATTCACCCCTCCACTTT. It translates to CASSLSGLRNSPLHF. The variable domain in full, completed from reference TRBV7-2 and TRBJ1-6, reads GAGVSQSPSNKVTEKGKDVELRCDPISGHTALYWYRQSLGQGLEFLIYFQGNSAPDKSGLPSDRFSAERTGGSVSTLTIQRTQQEDSAVYLCASSLSGLRNSPLHFGNGTRLTVT.

This chain joins TRBV5-1 and TRBJ2-4, with D tentatively TRBD2 (6 bases). The germline V gene has CDR1 SGHRS and CDR2 YFSETQ. CDR3 length: 14 residues. Deletions cut 4 bases from V and 7 bases from J, with 15 bases between. For the CDR3, the DNA is TGCGCCAGCAGCCACACAGGTGGGGGGAACATTCAGTACTTC. Its protein is CASSHTGGGNIQYF. The variable domain in full, with the rest retrieved from reference TRBV5-1 and TRBJ2-4, is KAGVTQTPRYLIKTRGQQVTLSCSPISGHRSVSWYQQTPGQGLQFLFEYFSETQRNKGNFPGRFSGRQFSNSRSEMNVSTLELGDSALYLCASSHTGGGNIQYFGAGTRLSVL.

J is TRBJ2-1 and V is TRBV20-1; D is undetermined. CDR3 length equals 11 residues. V was shortened by 0 bases and J by 12 bases, with 9 bases between the two germline ends. Germline lookup yields CDR1 DFQATT and CDR2 SNEGSKA (reference sequence). This CDR3 is CSARDIGAQFF. The CDR3 nucleotides are TGCAGTGCTAGAGATATCGGAGCGCAGTTCTTC.

CDR3 amino acids: CASSLYRRNTEAFF. The CDR3 DNA reads as TGTGCCAGCAGTTTATATCGGAGGAACACTGAAGCTTTCTTT. The V gene is TRBV27, the J gene TRBJ1-1; no reliable D call. Trimming shortened V by 1 base and J by 1 base, and 7 bases separated the two germline ends. The germline V gene has CDR1 MNHEY and CDR2 SMNVEV (reference sequence). This CDR3 has 14 amino acids.

V is TRBV9 and J is TRBJ2-1, with TRBD1 identical over 7 bases. The V segment lost 3 bases and the J segment 2 bases; nucleotides outside the gene matches: 5. Germline assignment: CDR1 SGDLS and CDR2 YYNGEE. This CDR3 is built from 15 residues. CDR3: CASSGTGTAYNEQFF. DNA for the CDR3: TGTGCCAGCAGCGGAACCGGGACAGCCTACAATGAGCAGTTCTTC. Full variable domain (outside the CDR3, taken from reference TRBV9 and TRBJ2-1): DSGVTQTPKHLITATGQRVTLRCSPRSGDLSVYWYQQSLDQGLQFLIQYYNGEERAKGNILERFSAQQFPDLHSELNLSSLELGDSALYFCASSGTGTAYNEQFFGPGTRLTVL.

CDR3 region: CATRSTTENQETQYF. The CDR3 bases are TGTGCCACCAGATCCACCACAGAAAACCAAGAGACCCAGTACTTC. The V call is TRBV24-1, the J call TRBJ2-5; D is unclear. The CDR3 totals 15 residues. V dropped 7 bases and J dropped 0 bases, with 14 bases sitting between them. CDR1 KGHDR and CDR2 SFDVKD come from the germline V gene.

The V and J genes are TRBV7-9 and TRBJ1-1; D gene ambiguous. Germline loops: CDR1 SEHNR, CDR2 FQNEAQ (reference sequence). CDR3 length: 13 amino acids. The V end was cut by 5 bases, the J end by 6 bases, with 13 bases between. The DNA for the CDR3 is TGTGCCAGCAGCCCTGGGAGGTTCGCTGAAGCTTTCTTT. Its protein is CASSPGRFAEAFF.

This clone was counted a single time. The chain has TRBV11-3 and TRBJ2-7; 9 bases align to TRBD1. CDR1 and CDR2 (germline): SGHNT, YENEEA. The CDR3 has 14 residues. Losses at the gene ends were 4 bases for V and 6 bases for J; bases not matched to a gene: 7. The CDR3 bases are TGTGCCAGCAGCTCCGGGACAGGGATCGTCGAGCAGTACGTC. This translates into CASSSGTGIVEQYV.

The chain recombines TRBV18 with TRBJ2-3; 9 bases are shared with TRBD1. This CDR3 region has 15 residues. CDR1 is KGHSH and CDR2 is LQKENI in the germline V gene. The ends lost 6 bases at V and 4 bases at J; junction bases unmatched: 8. The CDR3 DNA reads TGTGCCAGCTCGCTGCAGACAGGGGGTGCAGATACGCAGTATTTT. This codes for CASSLQTGGADTQYF.

The chain uses TRBV5-4 and TRBJ2-3, with 10 bases fitting TRBD2. Germline values: CDR1 SGHNT, CDR2 YYREEE (reference sequence). With V trimmed by 5 bases and J by 4 bases, 7 bases remained unmatched. The CDR3 is made up of 15 amino acids. CDR3 sequence (DNA): TGTGCCAGCAGGTCCCTAGCGGGAGAAGCAGATACGCAGTATTTT. This gives the protein CASRSLAGEADTQYF.

This clone was seen more than once but under ten times. CDR3 sequence: CATEDYRTDTQYF. The DNA of the CDR3 is TGTGCCACTGAGGACTACCGCACAGATACGCAGTATTTT. This chain connects TRBV2 to TRBJ2-3; perhaps TRBD2 as D (6 bases). The V end lost 10 bases, the J end lost 1 base, and 12 bases lay between the germline ends. The CDR3 has 13 amino acids. The germline CDR1 and CDR2 sequences are SNHLY and FYNNEI.

V gene TRBV11-3 combines with J gene TRBJ2-1; TRBD2 aligns across 8 bases. Germline V CDR1 and CDR2: SGHNT, YENEEA. The CDR3 contains 16 residues. V was clipped by 5 bases and J by 4 bases; unmatched bases: 10. The CDR3 here is CASSLTVTSAYNEQFF. In DNA form, the CDR3 reads TGTGCCAGCAGCCTTACCGTGACTAGCGCGTACAATGAGCAGTTCTTC.

The V and J genes are TRBV30 and TRBJ2-5; D may be TRBD2 (6 bases). V lost 0 bases to trimming and J lost 1 base, with 21 bases between them. From germline, CDR1 is GTSNPN and CDR2 SVGIG (reference sequence). The CDR3 totals 18 residues. The CDR3 protein is CAWSVRWGEQKFQETQYF. CDR3 DNA sequence: TGTGCCTGGAGTGTACGGTGGGGGGAACAAAAATTCCAAGAGACCCAGTACTTC.

The table lists this clone with a few counts. The CDR3 sequence: CASSGGTNYGYTF. The CDR3 DNA is TGTGCCAGCAGCGGAGGGACAAACTATGGCTACACCTTC. The J gene is TRBJ1-2, the V gene TRBV9; D perhaps matches TRBD1 (6 bases). CDR1 SGDLS and CDR2 YYNGEE come from the germline V gene. The CDR3 is 13 residues long. The V gene lost 3 bases and the J gene lost 2 bases, with 8 bases spanning the gap.

This clone showed up just once. The chain is built from TRBV24-1 and TRBJ2-1; tentatively, D is TRBD2 (6 bases). The CDR3 covers 17 residues. Germline V gene data show CDR1 as KGHDR and CDR2 as SFDVKD. Trimming left V 5 bases short and J 2 bases short, with 18 bases between. CDR3 amino acids: CATSGRIAAQTYNEQFF. The CDR3 nucleotides are TGTGCCACCAGTGGAAGAATAGCGGCACAGACCTACAATGAGCAGTTCTTC.

The chain uses TRBV6-2 or TRBV6-3 and TRBJ1-5; D gene uncertain. The CDR3 consists of 17 residues. Germline lookup yields CDR1 MNHEY and CDR2 SVGEGT. The V gene lost 5 bases and the J gene lost 1 base, with 18 bases spanning the gap. CDR3 sequence: CASSPRSTIISNQPQHF. The CDR3 DNA sequence: TGTGCCAGCAGTCCCCGGTCGACAATTATAAGCAATCAGCCCCAGCATTTT.

The gene calls are TRBV5-6 and TRBJ2-7; TRBD2 is a possible D gene (5 bases). This CDR3 has 13 residues. Per germline, CDR1 SGHDT and CDR2 YYEEEE. With 2 bases removed from V and 2 bases from J, the gap between germline ends came to 8 bases. The CDR3 DNA is TGTGCCAGCAGCTTAGGACTGACCTACGAGCAGTACGTC. Protein: CASSLGLTYEQYV.

The chain joins TRBV5-6 to TRBJ2-2, with D uncertain. Trimming took 4 bases from V and 0 from J, leaving 4 bases between them. Germline V lookup: CDR1 SGHDT, CDR2 YYEEEE. The CDR3 totals 13 residues. CDR3 sequence reads: CASSPPNTGELFF. The CDR3 nucleotides are TGTGCCAGCAGCCCTCCGAACACCGGGGAGCTGTTTTTT. Looking up the rest from reference TRBV5-6 and TRBJ2-2 gives the full variable domain: DAGVTQSPTHLIKTRGQQVTLRCSPKSGHDTVSWYQQALGQGPQFIFQYYEEEERQRGNFPDRFSGHQFPNYSSELNVNALLLGDSALYLCASSPPNTGELFFGEGSRLTVL.

The J gene is TRBJ1-6, the V gene TRBV6-2 or TRBV6-3, with a weak D call TRBD1 (5 bases). Germline V gene lookup returns CDR1 MNHEY and CDR2 SVGEGT. The CDR3 covers 14 residues. V shed 5 bases and J shed 7 bases, with 12 bases lying between them. CDR3 protein: CASSMQGSNSPLHF. The CDR3 coding sequence is TGTGCCAGCAGTATGCAGGGCTCGAATTCACCCCTCCACTTT.

About this clone itself: This sample also contains other DNA sequences that code for the same CDR3. The chain couples TRBV9 to TRBJ1-5; D uncertain. The CDR3 sequence is 14 residues long. V shed 0 bases and J shed 2 bases, with 6 bases lying between them. Per the germline V gene, CDR1 is SGDLS and CDR2 is YYNGEE. DNA of the CDR3: TGTGCCAGCAGCGTAGGGGGAGGCAATCAGCCCCAGCATTTT. It is translated as CASSVGGGNQPQHF.

The J gene is TRBJ2-1, the V gene TRBV9; possible D gene TRBD1, 6 bases. Between the trimmed V and J ends, which lost 3 bases and 4 bases, there was a span of 8 bases. Germline CDR1 and CDR2: SGDLS and YYNGEE. The CDR3 contains 13 residues. The CDR3 region is CASSETGYNEQFF. CDR3 in DNA: TGTGCCAGCAGCGAAACAGGGTACAATGAGCAGTTCTTC.

The CDR3 is CASTSGSTETQYF. The CDR3 DNA sequence: TGTGCCAGCACCTCCGGGTCAACGGAGACCCAGTACTTC. The chain is built from TRBV27 and TRBJ2-5; no firm D call. This CDR3 is built from 13 residues. Trimming removed 7 bases from V and 5 bases from J, with 14 bases in between. Germline V lookup: CDR1 MNHEY, CDR2 SMNVEV (reference sequence).

This rearrangement joins TRBV5-8 to TRBJ2-3; 8 bases fit TRBD2. The CDR3 consists of 16 residues. Trimming removed 0 bases from V and 4 bases from J; junction bases left unmatched: 7. Looked up from germline, CDR1 is SGHTS and CDR2 is YDEGEE. In nucleotides, the CDR3 is TGTGCCAGCAGCTTGGCGAGCGGGAGCAACCCAGATACGCAGTATTTT. It codes for CASSLASGSNPDTQYF.